The 32 T cell receptor beta chains presented below share a single source sample, sequenced in a study of cytomegalovirus exposure and HLA in healthy donors. The primer mix had 60 Vbeta and 13 Jbeta primers. Sequencing used immunoSEQ multiplex PCR; TCRdb keeps in-frame clones, though not all of them. The sample has around 160,000 clones; around 78% are singletons. Sequences were obtained from PBMCs. The source of these receptors is a man in his forties or fifties in good health and CMV-seropositive.

The chain carries TRBV29-1 and TRBJ2-2; tentatively, D is TRBD1 (5 bases). Trimming shortened V by 0 bases and J by 3 bases, and 11 bases separated the two germline ends. Germline V CDR1 and CDR2: SQVTM, ANQGSEA. This CDR3 has 15 amino acids. The DNA of the CDR3 is TGCAGCGTTGAAGAGGCAGGGAAGGACACCGGGGAGCTGTTTTTT. It specifies CSVEEAGKDTGELFF.

This chain joins TRBV5-1 and TRBJ2-3, with D perhaps TRBD2 (6 bases). From germline, CDR1 is SGHRS and CDR2 YFSETQ. The CDR3 runs 16 residues. V dropped 4 bases and J dropped 3 bases, with 18 bases sitting between them. The CDR3 DNA follows: TGCGCCAGCAGCCCCTGGCGGGGAGTGAGTACAGATACGCAGTATTTT. Amino acids: CASSPWRGVSTDTQYF.

Details on this clone: The same CDR3 can be traced to other DNA sequences in this sample. CDR3: CASNSPYVAGELFF. DNA for the CDR3: TGTGCCAGTAACTCACCTTATGTAGCCGGGGAGCTGTTTTTT. This rearrangement joins TRBV19 to TRBJ2-2, with D unclear. V lost 7 bases and J 6 bases, leaving 15 bases between the germline ends. Germline loops: CDR1 LNHDA, CDR2 SQIVND (reference sequence). The CDR3 length is 14 residues.

The V and J genes are TRBV4-3 and TRBJ1-2; TRBD1 aligns across 7 bases. CDR3 size: 17 residues. With 1 base clipped from V and 4 bases from J, the junction kept 12 bases outside the gene matches. Germline assignment: CDR1 LGHNA and CDR2 YSLEER. The CDR3 nucleotides are TGCGCCAGCAGCCAAGGGAAACGCACCGGGACAGTCTATGGCTACACCTTC. Translated: CASSQGKRTGTVYGYTF.

This chain links TRBV15 with TRBJ2-5; a possible D gene is TRBD1 (6 bases). Looked up from germline, CDR1 is LNHNV and CDR2 is YYDKDF (reference sequence). The ends were cut back, 5 bases at V and 2 bases at J, with 12 bases in the middle. CDR3 length: 14 residues. DNA of the CDR3: TGTGCCACCAGCCTCCGGGACACTCAAGAGACCCAGTACTTC. Translation: CATSLRDTQETQYF.

This clone has a handful of counts. The genes are TRBV29-1 and TRBJ2-7; TRBD1 matches at 9 bases. The CDR3 spans 14 residues. The V segment lost 4 bases and the J segment 0 bases; nucleotides outside the gene matches: 4. Germline V gene data show CDR1 as SQVTM and CDR2 as ANQGSEA. The CDR3 sequence is CSVGRDRASYEQYF. CDR3 nucleotides: TGCAGCGTTGGACGGGACAGGGCCTCCTACGAGCAGTACTTC.

J is TRBJ2-5 and V is TRBV10-3, with no clear D. V dropped 0 bases and J dropped 2 bases, with 10 bases sitting between them. The CDR3 loop spans 15 amino acids. Germline assignment: CDR1 ENHRY and CDR2 SYGVKD. Here the CDR3 DNA reads TGTGCCATCAGTGAGTCCCCCCCAGATCAAGAGACCCAGTACTTC. It is translated as CAISESPPDQETQYF.

The gene calls are TRBV5-4 and TRBJ1-2; a possible D gene is TRBD1 (6 bases). The CDR3 runs to 14 residues. The germline V gene has CDR1 SGHNT and CDR2 YYREEE (reference sequence). Between the trimmed V and J ends, which lost 3 bases and 4 bases, there was a span of 13 bases. CDR3 bases: TGTGCCAGCAGCTCCAAACAGGGTAGCTATGGCTACACCTTC. Translated: CASSSKQGSYGYTF. The full variable domain, with the rest looked up from reference TRBV5-4 and TRBJ1-2, is ETGVTQSPTHLIKTRGQQVTLRCSSQSGHNTVSWYQQALGQGPQFIFQYYREEENGRGNFPPRFSGLQFPNYSSELNVNALELDDSALYLCASSSKQGSYGYTFGSGTRLTVV.

The CDR3 DNA reads TGTGCCAGCAGTGAAGGTGGACAGGGTATGGAAAAACTGTTTTTT. Translation: CASSEGGQGMEKLFF. The chain joins TRBV6-1 to TRBJ1-4, with 8 bases identical to TRBD1. This CDR3 spans 15 amino acids. CDR1 is MNHNS and CDR2 is SASEGT in the germline V gene. V lost 1 base, J lost 8 bases, and 6 bases stayed unmatched.

In this sample, this clone turned up once. This chain connects TRBV28 to TRBJ1-2; 7 bases map to TRBD1. The length of the CDR3 is 13 residues. The V and J ends lost 6 bases and 8 bases, in that order; junction bases with no gene match: 9. Germline lookup yields CDR1 MDHEN and CDR2 SYDVKM. CDR3 coding DNA: TGTGCCAGCAGACCAGACAGGGTTGGGGGCTACACCTTC. This encodes CASRPDRVGGYTF.

The CDR3 nucleotides read TGTGCCAGCAGGTGGCAGGGGACCACCGGGGAGCTGTTTTTT. This encodes CASRWQGTTGELFF. V usage is TRBV6-1 and J usage is TRBJ2-2, with D possibly matching TRBD1 (6 bases). The CDR3 length is 14 residues. Trimming removed 6 bases from V and 4 bases from J, with 12 bases in between. Germline V lookup: CDR1 MNHNS, CDR2 SASEGT.

The genes are TRBV9 and TRBJ1-1; 12 bases are shared with TRBD1. Germline CDR1 is SGDLS and CDR2 is YYNGEE. The CDR3 runs to 14 residues. V shed 4 bases, J shed 6 bases, and the junction held 4 bases outside the gene matches. Written as DNA, the CDR3 is TGTGCCAGCAGCATGGGACAGGGGGCCCCTGAAGCTTTCTTT. Its protein product is CASSMGQGAPEAFF.

The rearrangement uses TRBV30 and TRBJ1-2; TRBD1 agrees at 7 bases. The length of the CDR3 is 11 residues. Germline-derived CDR1 and CDR2 are GTSNPN and SVGIG (reference sequence). Germline trimming cut 1 base from V and 8 bases from J; bases unmatched to any gene: 1. Here the CDR3 DNA reads TGTGCCTGGAGTGGGACAGGCGGCTACACCTTC. Its protein is CAWSGTGGYTF. The full variable domain, its missing parts supplied by reference TRBV30 and TRBJ1-2, is SQTIHQWPATLVQPVGSPLSLECTVEGTSNPNLYWYRQAAGRGLQLLFYSVGIGQISSEVPQNLSASRPQDRQFILSSKKLLLSDSGFYLCAWSGTGGYTFGSGTRLTVV.

J is TRBJ1-4 and V is TRBV11-2; weak D call: TRBD1 (5 bases). CDR1 is SGHAT and CDR2 is FQNNGV in the germline V gene. V lost 1 base to trimming and J lost 6 bases, with 6 bases between them. CDR3 size: 13 residues. The CDR3 coding sequence is TGTGCCAGCAGCTTAGGCAGGGATGAAAAACTGTTTTTT. It is translated as CASSLGRDEKLFF. Based on the CDR3 plus reference TRBV11-2 and TRBJ1-4, the full variable domain is EAGVAQSPRYKIIEKRQSVAFWCNPISGHATLYWYQQILGQGPKLLIQFQNNGVVDDSQLPKDRFSAERLKGVDSTLKIQPAKLEDSAVYLCASSLGRDEKLFFGSGTQLSVL.

This chain joins TRBV28 and TRBJ2-7; weak D call: TRBD2 (7 bases). Germline CDR1 reads MDHEN; CDR2 reads SYDVKM. The CDR3 sequence is 15 residues long. Trimming removed 10 bases from V and 2 bases from J, with 21 bases in between. CDR3 nucleotide sequence: TGTGCCACCCTTGGGGGGGCCACTACCACCTACGAGCAGTACTTC. Protein sequence: CATLGGATTTYEQYF.

The J gene is TRBJ1-1, the V gene TRBV28, with 8 bases lining up with TRBD1. V lost 5 bases and J lost 0; bases outside the gene matches: 5. The CDR3 sequence is 15 residues long. The germline gives CDR1 MDHEN, CDR2 SYDVKM. CDR3 region: CASSPGQELNTEAFF. The CDR3 DNA sequence: TGTGCCAGCAGTCCGGGACAGGAACTGAACACTGAAGCTTTCTTT.

The rearrangement joins TRBV11-2 to TRBJ2-5; a weak D match, TRBD1 (6 bases). The CDR3 covers 15 residues. Deletions cut 6 bases from V and 2 bases from J, with 16 bases between. Germline assignment: CDR1 SGHAT and CDR2 FQNNGV. The DNA of the CDR3 is TGTGCCAGCAGACAACTAAGGGGGAAGCAAGAGACCCAGTACTTC. Protein product: CASRQLRGKQETQYF.

The chain uses TRBV9 and TRBJ1-2; D might be TRBD1 (6 bases). Germline loops: CDR1 SGDLS, CDR2 YYNGEE. V was pared by 4 bases and J by 4 bases, with 17 bases between. The CDR3 has 15 amino acids. In DNA, the CDR3 is TGTGCCAGCAGCTCCCAGCCCCGGGACACCTATGGCTACACCTTC. The encoded protein is CASSSQPRDTYGYTF.

This chain links TRBV27 with TRBJ2-2; 7 bases agree with TRBD2. Germline CDR1 is MNHEY and CDR2 is SMNVEV (reference sequence). V lost 2 bases, J lost 8 bases, and 20 bases stayed unmatched. The CDR3 covers 19 residues. In DNA, the CDR3 is TGTGCCAGCAGTTTACGCCCGTCTGGGGTCTGGCGGGAGAGGGGGGAGCTGTTTTTT. Its translation is CASSLRPSGVWRERGELFF.

The rearrangement links TRBV2 to TRBJ2-2, with a weak D call TRBD2 (5 bases). The germline gives CDR1 SNHLY, CDR2 FYNNEI. V was shortened by 8 bases and J by 3 bases, with 7 bases between the two germline ends. The CDR3 totals 12 residues. The CDR3 here is CASSADTGELFF. The CDR3 nucleotides read TGTGCCAGCTCAGCGGACACCGGGGAGCTGTTTTTT. The whole variable domain, remainder taken from reference TRBV2 and TRBJ2-2, is EPEVTQTPSHQVTQMGQEVILRCVPISNHLYFYWYRQILGQKVEFLVSFYNNEISEKSEIFDDQFSVERPDGSNFTLKIRSTKLEDSAMYFCASSADTGELFFGEGSRLTVL.

The chain is built from TRBV27 and TRBJ2-4, with 7 bases aligning to TRBD2. CDR1 is MNHEY and CDR2 is SMNVEV in the germline V gene (reference sequence). The CDR3 is 16 residues long. V gave up 5 bases and J gave up 3 bases; unmatched junction bases: 10. The CDR3 DNA reads TGTGCCAGCAGTGACTTGGGCGGGAGAGGCAAAAACATTCAGTACTTC. It yields the protein CASSDLGGRGKNIQYF.

The chain has TRBV15 and TRBJ1-2; D gene uncertain. This CDR3 contains 11 residues. Trimming pared 0 bases from V and 7 bases from J, leaving 3 bases between. The germline V gene has CDR1 LNHNV and CDR2 YYDKDF (reference sequence). The CDR3 DNA reads TGTGCCACCAGCAGAGACGGTGGCTACACCTTC. Its protein is CATSRDGGYTF.

This CDR3 reads CASSERGQDNSPLHF. DNA for the CDR3: TGTGCCAGCAGCGAAAGGGGACAAGATAATTCACCCCTCCACTTT. This rearrangement joins TRBV7-6 to TRBJ1-6, with D perhaps TRBD1 (6 bases). Germline-derived CDR1 and CDR2 are SGHVS and FNYEAQ. V dropped 5 bases and J dropped 5 bases, with 13 bases sitting between them. The CDR3 covers 15 residues. Combining the CDR3 with reference TRBV7-6 and TRBJ1-6 gives the whole variable domain GAGVSQSPRYKVTKRGQDVALRCDPISGHVSLYWYRQALGQGPEFLTYFNYEAQQDKSGLPNDRFSAERPEGSISTLTIQRTEQRDSAMYRCASSERGQDNSPLHFGNGTRLTVT.

V is TRBV2 and J is TRBJ1-6; 7 nucleotides align to TRBD1. The length of the CDR3 is 15 residues. V lost 6 bases and J lost 6; bases outside the gene matches: 8. The germline V gene has CDR1 SNHLY and CDR2 FYNNEI. CDR3 coding DNA: TGTGCCAGCAGCACCTTGGGACAGATTAATTCACCCCTCCACTTT. Amino acid sequence: CASSTLGQINSPLHF. Full variable domain (remainder filled in from reference TRBV2 and TRBJ1-6): EPEVTQTPSHQVTQMGQEVILRCVPISNHLYFYWYRQILGQKVEFLVSFYNNEISEKSEIFDDQFSVERPDGSNFTLKIRSTKLEDSAMYFCASSTLGQINSPLHFGNGTRLTVT.

As regards this clone: At one of its ends the junction is not consistent with the germline gene, which may arise from a read error. The chain has TRBV7-9 and TRBJ2-2; unclear D gene. In germline, CDR1 is SEHNR, CDR2 FQNEAQ (reference sequence). This CDR3 comprises 16 residues. This CDR3 is CSSSPPYSSNTGELFF. The DNA of the CDR3 is TGTTCCAGCAGCCCTCCGTACAGTTCGAACACCGGGGAGCTGTTTTTT.

The chain carries TRBV2 and TRBJ2-7, with 11 bases fitting TRBD2. Germline loops: CDR1 SNHLY, CDR2 FYNNEI. Losses at the gene ends were 3 bases for V and 3 bases for J; bases not matched to a gene: 4. The CDR3 runs to 15 residues. The CDR3 sequence is CASSELLAGGYEQYF. CDR3 nucleotides: TGTGCCAGCAGTGAGTTGCTAGCGGGAGGCTACGAGCAGTACTTC.

The rearrangement uses TRBV5-8 and TRBJ2-3; 11 bases agree with TRBD2. Germline V gene lookup returns CDR1 SGHTS and CDR2 YDEGEE. This CDR3 comprises 19 residues. V lost 4 bases, J lost 4 bases, and 17 bases stayed unmatched. CDR3 DNA sequence: TGTGCCAGCAGCCCTTCAAGACTAGCGGGAAAAGTAAGGTCAGATACGCAGTATTTT. Its translation: CASSPSRLAGKVRSDTQYF.

The chain has TRBV14 and TRBJ2-2; 11 bases align to TRBD2. The CDR3 consists of 15 residues. Looked up from germline, CDR1 is SGHDN and CDR2 is FVKESK. The ends lost 6 bases at V and 3 bases at J; junction bases unmatched: 3. CDR3 sequence reads: CASSRLAGYTGELFF. Here the CDR3 DNA reads TGTGCCAGCAGTCGACTAGCGGGGTACACCGGGGAGCTGTTTTTT.

V usage is TRBV4-3 and J usage is TRBJ2-1, with TRBD2 matching 7 bases. Germline V CDR1 and CDR2: LGHNA, YSLEER. The junction had 9 bases not matched to a gene; V was cut back by 0 bases and J by 7 bases. This CDR3 region has 16 residues. The CDR3 loop reads CASSQDWGEGGNEQFF. CDR3 DNA: TGCGCCAGCAGCCAAGATTGGGGGGAGGGTGGGAATGAGCAGTTCTTC.

The chain links TRBV6-4 to TRBJ2-1; a possible D gene is TRBD2 (5 bases). Trimming cost V 7 bases and J 0 bases, with 16 bases left between them. In germline, CDR1 is MRHNA, CDR2 SNTAGT. The CDR3 is 16 amino acids. DNA of the CDR3: TGTGCCAGCAAGCGTGACGGGATCAGCTCCTACAATGAGCAGTTCTTC. Translating gives CASKRDGISSYNEQFF.

This clone came up once. This chain joins TRBV2 and TRBJ2-5; 8 positions agree with TRBD2. The closer fit of TRBJ2-7 to the DNA end suggests the J call may be wrong. The CDR3 covers 14 residues. CDR1 and CDR2 (germline): SNHLY, FYNNEI. CDR3: CASNERESLYEQYF. The CDR3 DNA is TGTGCCAGCAACGAGCGGGAGAGTCTCTACGAGCAGTACTTC.

The chain combines TRBV20-1 with TRBJ1-1; D ambiguous. This CDR3 has 10 amino acids. Germline CDR1 DFQATT, CDR2 SNEGSKA (reference sequence). The V end lost 7 bases, the J end lost 0 bases, and 3 bases lay between the germline ends. The CDR3 reads CSVMNTEAFF. The CDR3 DNA reads as TGCAGTGTAATGAACACTGAAGCTTTCTTT.